Given below is one T cell receptor (beta chain) in context. TCRdb's table, derived via immunoSEQ multiplex PCR, lists solely in-frame clones and lacks some. The sample lists about 710,000 clones, approximately 89% seen once, with roughly 0.0087% in the top ten. The sample belongs to a study of shared T cell receptors in the human thymus. CDR3 length equals 17 residues. Per germline, CDR1 SGHAT and CDR2 FQNNGV. Germline trimming cut 4 bases from V and 7 bases from J; bases unmatched to any gene: 10. These sequences were also reported in another study, on human thymus T cells. Per that study: Thymic samples were excised during corrective heart operations. As related research reported, thymic repertoires overlapped highly among unrelated individuals.

The TCR comes from a boy under two years old with a congenital heart defect. Sequences were obtained from thymocytes. V usage is TRBV11-2 and J usage is TRBJ1-6; 10 bases are a match to TRBD1. The CDR3 is CASSSPGQGRVNSPLHF. CDR3 DNA: TGTGCCAGCAGCTCCCCGGGACAGGGGAGGGTGAATTCACCCCTCCACTTT.